This T cell receptor (beta chain) was sequenced in a study of T cells in Graves' hyperthyroidism and ophthalmopathy. What was amplified from RNA transcripts were TCR beta CDR3 regions. HTBI primers were employed in a first-round RT-PCR of the TCR CDR3. TCRdb called the multiplex PCR reads again in MiXCR, with one record for every CDR3 protein. The sample shows 640,000 or so distinct CDR3 sequences, more than 13% of them seen only once. Disease duration was under 3 months in the ophthalmopathy patients, who also had a Clinical Activity Score of at least 3 and a NOSPECS grade of at least 4. Sequencing was carried out using blood. The receptor comes from a woman between 18 and 30 years old with Graves' ophthalmopathy.

CDR3 in DNA: TGCAGCGGGGGACAGGGCTGGGAGACCCAGTACTTC. Its protein is CSGGQGWETQYF. The chain couples TRBV29-1 to TRBJ2-5, with 9 bases fitting TRBD1. CDR3 length: 12 amino acids. V lost 7 bases to trimming and J lost 5 bases; unmatched junction nucleotides: 5. CDR1 is SQVTM and CDR2 is ANQGSEA in the germline V gene.